The sequence of this T cell receptor beta chain was determined in a study of control samples from healthy donors and cancer patients. Deletions cut 2 bases from V and 7 bases from J, with 9 bases between. The CDR3 has 13 amino acids. CDR1 MNHEY and CDR2 SMNVEV come from the germline V gene (reference sequence). This clone was seen only once. Method: immunoSEQ multiplex PCR; TCRdb's copy keeps in-frame clones and lacks some. The sample holds 150,000 or so clones, 93% seen once. The receptor was isolated from a woman between 55 and 75 years old in good health. J is TRBJ1-5 and V is TRBV27; no reliable D call. The sequenced sample consisted of blood. This CDR3 reads CASSLTGSQPQHF. Written as DNA, the CDR3 is TGTGCCAGCAGTTTAACGGGATCACAGCCCCAGCATTTT.